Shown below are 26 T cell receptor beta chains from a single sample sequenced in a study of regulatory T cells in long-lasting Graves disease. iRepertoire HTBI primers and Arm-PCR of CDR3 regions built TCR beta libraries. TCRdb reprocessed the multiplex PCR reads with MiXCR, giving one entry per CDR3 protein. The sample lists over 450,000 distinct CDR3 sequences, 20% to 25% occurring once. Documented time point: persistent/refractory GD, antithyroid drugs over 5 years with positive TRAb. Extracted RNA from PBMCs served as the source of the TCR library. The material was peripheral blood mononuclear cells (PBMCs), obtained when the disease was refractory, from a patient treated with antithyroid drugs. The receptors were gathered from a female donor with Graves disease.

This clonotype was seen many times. The DNA for the CDR3 is TGTGCCAGCAGCTTAGCCCCCAGACTAGCGCGGGGCTACGAGCAGTACTTC. It translates to CASSLAPRLARGYEQYF. The gene calls are TRBV7-8 and TRBJ2-7, with 8 bases fitting TRBD2. CDR3 length: 17 amino acids. Unmatched junction bases numbered 10, after V lost 0 bases and J lost 3 bases. Germline assignment: CDR1 SGHVS and CDR2 FQNEAQ. Based on the CDR3 plus reference TRBV7-8 and TRBJ2-7, the full variable domain is GAGVSQSPRYKVAKRGQDVALRCDPISGHVSLFWYQQALGQGPEFLTYFQNEAQLDKSGLPSDRFFAERPEGSVSTLKIQRTQQEDSAVYLCASSLAPRLARGYEQYFGPGTRLTVT.

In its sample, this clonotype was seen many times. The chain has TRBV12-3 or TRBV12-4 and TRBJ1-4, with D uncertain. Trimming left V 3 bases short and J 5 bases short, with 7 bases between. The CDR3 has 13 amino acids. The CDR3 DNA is TGTGCCAGCAGTTTTTGGGAAAATGAAAAACTGTTTTTT. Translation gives CASSFWENEKLFF.

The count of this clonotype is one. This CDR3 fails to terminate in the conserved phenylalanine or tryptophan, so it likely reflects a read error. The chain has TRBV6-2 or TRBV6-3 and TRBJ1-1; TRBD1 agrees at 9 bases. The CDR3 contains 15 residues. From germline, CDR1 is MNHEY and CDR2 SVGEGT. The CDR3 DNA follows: TGTGCCAACAGTTACCCGGGACAGGGTGTCACTGAAGCTTTCTCT. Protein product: CANSYPGQGVTEAFS.

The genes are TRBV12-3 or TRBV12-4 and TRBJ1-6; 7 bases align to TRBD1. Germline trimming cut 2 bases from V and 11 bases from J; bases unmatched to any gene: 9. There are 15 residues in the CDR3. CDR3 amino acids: CASSLTRGAGPPLHF. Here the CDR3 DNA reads TGTGCCAGCAGTTTAACCAGGGGGGCAGGGCCACCCCTCCACTTT.

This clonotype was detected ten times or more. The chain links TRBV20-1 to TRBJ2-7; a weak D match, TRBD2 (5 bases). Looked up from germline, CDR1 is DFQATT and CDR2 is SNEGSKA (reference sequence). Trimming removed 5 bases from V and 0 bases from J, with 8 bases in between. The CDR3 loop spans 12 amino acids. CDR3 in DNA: TGCAGTGCTGCCGCGGGCTCCTACGAGCAGTACTTC. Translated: CSAAAGSYEQYF.

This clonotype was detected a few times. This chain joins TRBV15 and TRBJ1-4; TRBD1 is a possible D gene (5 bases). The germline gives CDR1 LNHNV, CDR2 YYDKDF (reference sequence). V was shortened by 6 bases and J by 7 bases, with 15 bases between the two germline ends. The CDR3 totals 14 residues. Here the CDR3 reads CATRRTGVSEKLFF. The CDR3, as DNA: TGTGCCACCAGGAGAACGGGGGTCTCTGAAAAACTGTTTTTT.

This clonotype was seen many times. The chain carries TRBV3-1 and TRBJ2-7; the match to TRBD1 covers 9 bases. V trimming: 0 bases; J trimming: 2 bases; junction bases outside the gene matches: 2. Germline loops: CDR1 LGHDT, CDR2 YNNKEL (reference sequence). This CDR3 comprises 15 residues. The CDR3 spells CASSQEGQGAYEQYF. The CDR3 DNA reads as TGTGCCAGCAGCCAAGAGGGACAGGGAGCCTACGAGCAGTACTTC.

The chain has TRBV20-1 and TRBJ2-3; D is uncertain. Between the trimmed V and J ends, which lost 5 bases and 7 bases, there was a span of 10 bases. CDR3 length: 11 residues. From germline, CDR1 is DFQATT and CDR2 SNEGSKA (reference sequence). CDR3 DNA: TGCAGTGCTGAGTTAGCATATACGCAGTATTTT. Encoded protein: CSAELAYTQYF.

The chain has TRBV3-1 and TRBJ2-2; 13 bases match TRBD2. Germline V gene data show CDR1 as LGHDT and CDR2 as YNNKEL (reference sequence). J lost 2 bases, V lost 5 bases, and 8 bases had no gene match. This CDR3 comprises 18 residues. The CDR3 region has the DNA TGTGCCAGCAGCTTACTGGGACTAGCGGGACTTAACACCGGGGAGCTGTTTTTT. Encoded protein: CASSLLGLAGLNTGELFF.

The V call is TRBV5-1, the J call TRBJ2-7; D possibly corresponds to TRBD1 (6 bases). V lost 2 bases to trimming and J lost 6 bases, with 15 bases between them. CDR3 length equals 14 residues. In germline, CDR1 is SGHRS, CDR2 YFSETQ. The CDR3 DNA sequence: TGCGCCAGCAGCTTTGTACAGGGAGCGAGCGAGCAGTACTTC. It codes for CASSFVQGASEQYF.

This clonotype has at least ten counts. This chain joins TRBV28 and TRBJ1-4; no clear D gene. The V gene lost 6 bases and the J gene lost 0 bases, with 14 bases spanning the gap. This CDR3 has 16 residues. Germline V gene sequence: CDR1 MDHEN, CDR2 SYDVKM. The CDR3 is CASSLLTSATNEKLFF. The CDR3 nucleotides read TGTGCCAGCAGCTTACTAACCTCTGCAACTAATGAAAAACTGTTTTTT.

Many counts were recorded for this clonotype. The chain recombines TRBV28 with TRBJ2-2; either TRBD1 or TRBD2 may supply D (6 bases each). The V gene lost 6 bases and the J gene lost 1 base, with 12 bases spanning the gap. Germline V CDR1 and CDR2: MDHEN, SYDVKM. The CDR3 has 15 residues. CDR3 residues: CASRRGTLNTGELFF. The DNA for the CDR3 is TGTGCCAGCAGAAGGGGGACTTTGAACACCGGGGAGCTGTTTTTT.

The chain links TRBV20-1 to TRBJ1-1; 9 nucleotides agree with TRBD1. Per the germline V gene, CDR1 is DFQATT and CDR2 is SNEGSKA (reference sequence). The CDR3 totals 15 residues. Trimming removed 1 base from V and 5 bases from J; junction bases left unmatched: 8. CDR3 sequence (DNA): TGCAGTGCTAGAGCGACCGGGACAGGGCGGACTGAAGCTTTCTTT. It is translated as CSARATGTGRTEAFF.

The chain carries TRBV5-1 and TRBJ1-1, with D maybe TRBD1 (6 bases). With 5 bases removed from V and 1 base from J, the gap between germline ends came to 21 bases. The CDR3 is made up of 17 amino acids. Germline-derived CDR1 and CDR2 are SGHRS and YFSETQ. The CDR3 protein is CASSSAGTRETNTEAFF. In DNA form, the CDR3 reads TGCGCCAGCAGTTCTGCCGGGACACGAGAAACGAACACTGAAGCTTTCTTT.

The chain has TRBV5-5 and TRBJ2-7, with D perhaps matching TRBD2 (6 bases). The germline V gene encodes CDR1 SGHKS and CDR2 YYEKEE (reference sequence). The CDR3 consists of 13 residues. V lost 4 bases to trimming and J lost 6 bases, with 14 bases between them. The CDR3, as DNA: TGTGCCAGCAGCCCCCCGGGGGTGGGCGAGCAGTACTTC. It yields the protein CASSPPGVGEQYF.

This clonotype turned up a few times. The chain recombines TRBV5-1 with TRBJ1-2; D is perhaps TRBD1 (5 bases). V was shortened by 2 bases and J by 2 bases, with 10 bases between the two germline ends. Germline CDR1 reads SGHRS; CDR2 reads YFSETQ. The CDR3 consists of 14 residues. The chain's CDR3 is CASSFGDWNYGYTF. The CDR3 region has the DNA TGCGCCAGCAGCTTTGGGGACTGGAACTATGGCTACACCTTC.

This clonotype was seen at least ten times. Written as DNA, the CDR3 is TGTGCCAGCAGCGGACCGACAGGGAACACTGAAGCTTTCTTT. Translated, it gives CASSGPTGNTEAFF. The chain combines TRBV11-3 with TRBJ1-1; a possible D gene is TRBD1 (6 bases). The CDR3 is 14 amino acids. Trimming left V 5 bases short and J 1 base short, with 11 bases between. The germline V gene has CDR1 SGHNT and CDR2 YENEEA.

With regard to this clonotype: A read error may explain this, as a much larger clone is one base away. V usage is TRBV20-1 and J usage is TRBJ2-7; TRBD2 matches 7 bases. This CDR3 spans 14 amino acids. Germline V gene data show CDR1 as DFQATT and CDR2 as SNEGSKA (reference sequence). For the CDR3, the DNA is TGCGGTGGAGTGATCCCGGGGGGTCAGTACGAGCAGTACTTC. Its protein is CGGVIPGGQYEQYF.

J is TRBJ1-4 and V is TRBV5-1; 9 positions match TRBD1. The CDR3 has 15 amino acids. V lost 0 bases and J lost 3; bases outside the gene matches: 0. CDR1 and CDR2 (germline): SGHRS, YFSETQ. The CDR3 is CASSLDRGPNEKLFF. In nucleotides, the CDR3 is TGCGCCAGCAGCTTGGACAGGGGGCCTAATGAAAAACTGTTTTTT.

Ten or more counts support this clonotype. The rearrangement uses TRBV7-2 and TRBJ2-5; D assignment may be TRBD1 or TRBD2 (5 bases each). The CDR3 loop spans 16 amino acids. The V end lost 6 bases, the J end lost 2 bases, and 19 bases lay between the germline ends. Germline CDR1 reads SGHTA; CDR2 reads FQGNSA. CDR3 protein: CASRLTTGTTQETQYF. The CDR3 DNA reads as TGTGCCAGCAGATTAACAACCGGGACCACGCAAGAGACCCAGTACTTC. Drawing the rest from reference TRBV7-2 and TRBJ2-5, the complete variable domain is GAGVSQSPSNKVTEKGKDVELRCDPISGHTALYWYRQSLGQGLEFLIYFQGNSAPDKSGLPSDRFSAERTGGSVSTLTIQRTQQEDSAVYLCASRLTTGTTQETQYFGPGTRLLVL.

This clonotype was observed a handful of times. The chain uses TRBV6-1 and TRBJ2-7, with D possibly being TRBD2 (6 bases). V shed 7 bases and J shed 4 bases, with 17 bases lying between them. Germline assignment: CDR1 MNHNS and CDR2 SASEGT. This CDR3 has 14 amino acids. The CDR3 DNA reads TGTGCCAGCAAATACGGGAGTGGAGGGTACGAGCAGTACTTC. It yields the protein CASKYGSGGYEQYF.

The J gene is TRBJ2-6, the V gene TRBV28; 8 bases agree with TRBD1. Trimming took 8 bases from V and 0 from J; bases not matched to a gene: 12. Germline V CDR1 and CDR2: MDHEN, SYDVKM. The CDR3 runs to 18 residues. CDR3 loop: CASLRQGRFSSGANVLTF. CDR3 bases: TGTGCCAGCTTACGACAGGGGAGGTTCAGCTCTGGGGCCAACGTCCTGACTTTC.

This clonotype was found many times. CDR3 bases: TGTGCCAGCAGCGTACAGGGGGCGCGGAACACTGAAGCTTTCTTT. This codes for CASSVQGARNTEAFF. The chain recombines TRBV2 with TRBJ1-1; 9 nucleotides agree with TRBD1. After removal of 6 bases from V and 1 base from J, the junction contained 6 bases not matched to a gene. This CDR3 is 15 amino acids long. Germline V gene lookup returns CDR1 SNHLY and CDR2 FYNNEI.

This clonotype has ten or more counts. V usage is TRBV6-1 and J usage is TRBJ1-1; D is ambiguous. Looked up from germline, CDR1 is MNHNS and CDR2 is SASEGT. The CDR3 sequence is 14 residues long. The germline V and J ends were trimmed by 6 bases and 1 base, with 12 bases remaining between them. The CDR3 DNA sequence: TGTGCCAGCAGAAAACTTACAGCGAACACTGAAGCTTTCTTT. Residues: CASRKLTANTEAFF.

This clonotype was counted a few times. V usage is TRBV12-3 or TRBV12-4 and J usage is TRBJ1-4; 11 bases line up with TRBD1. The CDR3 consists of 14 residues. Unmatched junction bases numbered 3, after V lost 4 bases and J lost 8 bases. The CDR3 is CASSWTGGREKLFF. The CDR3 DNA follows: TGTGCCAGCAGTTGGACAGGGGGCCGGGAAAAACTGTTTTTT.

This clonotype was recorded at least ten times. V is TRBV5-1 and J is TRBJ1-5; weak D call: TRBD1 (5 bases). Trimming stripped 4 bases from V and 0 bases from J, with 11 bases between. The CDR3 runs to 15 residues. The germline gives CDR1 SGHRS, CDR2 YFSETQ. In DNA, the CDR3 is TGCGCCAGCAGCCTCGGGACGTATAGCAATCAGCCCCAGCATTTT. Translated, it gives CASSLGTYSNQPQHF.